This entry lists 20 T cell receptor beta chains sequenced from one sample in a study of blood T cell repertoires in COVID-19. Some clones are missing from TCRdb's copy, which holds only in-frame ones; the method was immunoSEQ multiplex PCR. The sample includes just under 350,000 clones, about 89% seen only once; the top ten take about 6.3%. Sequencing input: peripheral blood. Receptors were obtained from a woman between 50 and 59 years old with COVID-19, enrolled during active disease.

The chain is built from TRBV27 and TRBJ2-7, with 7 bases that match TRBD1. There are 15 residues in the CDR3. Germline trimming cut 10 bases from V and 5 bases from J; bases unmatched to any gene: 17. The germline CDR1 and CDR2 sequences are MNHEY and SMNVEV (reference sequence). CDR3 sequence (DNA): TGTGCCACCGCCCCAGTAGGACAGGCCCTCGACGAGCAGTACTTC. Encoded protein: CATAPVGQALDEQYF.

This clone was detected only once. The rearrangement links TRBV5-5 to TRBJ1-3, with D possibly TRBD1 on 5 matching bases. Trimming left V 2 bases short and J 4 bases short, with 16 bases between. Germline V gene sequence: CDR1 SGHKS, CDR2 YYEKEE (reference sequence). The CDR3 consists of 16 residues. The DNA of the CDR3 is TGTGCCAGCAGCTTCGCCCCCTCAGGGCTCGGAAACACCATATATTTT. Its translation is CASSFAPSGLGNTIYF.

This chain uses TRBV6-4 with TRBJ1-1, with 10 positions matching TRBD1. This CDR3 is 15 amino acids long. Germline CDR1 is MRHNA and CDR2 is SNTAGT. After removal of 6 bases from V and 5 bases from J, the junction contained 9 bases not matched to a gene. CDR3 protein: CASSMGQGLRTEAFF. CDR3 coding DNA: TGTGCCAGCAGCATGGGACAGGGGTTAAGGACTGAAGCTTTCTTT.

For the CDR3, the DNA is TGTGCCAGCAGCCTACGAGAACTAGCGGGGACCTACGAGCAGTACTTC. It codes for CASSLRELAGTYEQYF. This chain links TRBV6-2 or TRBV6-3 with TRBJ2-7, with TRBD2 matching over 10 bases. CDR3 size: 16 residues. V lost 6 bases to trimming and J lost 2 bases; unmatched junction nucleotides: 10. Germline V gene lookup returns CDR1 MNHEY and CDR2 SVGEGT.

This clone appeared a single time. This chain joins TRBV7-2 and TRBJ2-7; 16 bases agree with TRBD2. The V and J ends lost 5 bases and 7 bases, in that order; junction bases with no gene match: 17. This CDR3 spans 19 amino acids. Germline values: CDR1 SGHTA, CDR2 FQGNSA. DNA for the CDR3: TGTGCCAGCAGCAAGACCGGGACTAGCGGGAGGGCCTGGGTTGGGGAGCAGTACTTC. Translation: CASSKTGTSGRAWVGEQYF.

V gene TRBV6-5 combines with J gene TRBJ1-5; D call uncertain. Trimming took off 5 bases at V and 1 base at J, with 12 bases between the two ends. This CDR3 has 15 residues. Germline V lookup: CDR1 MNHEY, CDR2 SVGAGI. The chain's CDR3 is CASSPGLLSNQPQHF. DNA for the CDR3: TGTGCCAGCAGTCCCGGGTTGTTGAGCAATCAGCCCCAGCATTTT.

The chain has TRBV27 and TRBJ2-7; TRBD2 matches 12 bases. The CDR3 is made up of 15 amino acids. CDR1 is MNHEY, CDR2 SMNVEV, per germline (reference sequence). Trimming cost V 6 bases and J 4 bases; bases outside gene matches: 7. The CDR3 sequence: CASSTSGRPPYEQYF. The CDR3 nucleotides are TGTGCCAGCAGCACTAGCGGGAGGCCACCTTACGAGCAGTACTTC.

The chain links TRBV3-1 (or the pseudogene TRBV3-2) to TRBJ2-5; 11 bases fit TRBD1. Trimming cost V 4 bases and J 4 bases; bases outside gene matches: 5. The CDR3 loop spans 15 amino acids. Germline assignment: CDR1 LGHDT and CDR2 YNNKEL (reference sequence). CDR3 DNA: TGTGCCAGCAGCCCCGGGACAGGGGGGCGAGAGACCCAGTACTTC. This gives the protein CASSPGTGGRETQYF.

This rearrangement joins TRBV27 to TRBJ1-1; 7 bases agree with TRBD1. The V gene end was trimmed by 6 bases and the J gene end by 4 bases; junction bases not matched to a gene: 5. Germline V gene lookup returns CDR1 MNHEY and CDR2 SMNVEV (reference sequence). The CDR3 is made up of 13 amino acids. The CDR3 sequence is CASRTQGGTEAFF. CDR3 nucleotides: TGTGCCAGCAGGACGCAGGGGGGCACTGAAGCTTTCTTT.

The chain uses TRBV7-9 and TRBJ1-4, with D possibly being TRBD1 (6 bases). The CDR3 is made up of 14 amino acids. Germline CDR1 SEHNR, CDR2 FQNEAQ (reference sequence). The ends were cut back, 2 bases at V and 7 bases at J, with 11 bases in the middle. CDR3 DNA sequence: TGTGCCAGCAGCTTAAGTCAGGGGTCTGAAAAACTGTTTTTT. Its translation: CASSLSQGSEKLFF.

This chain connects TRBV7-8 to TRBJ2-2, with TRBD1 as a possible D gene (6 bases). The CDR3 is made up of 17 amino acids. Trimming took off 5 bases at V and 3 bases at J, with 19 bases between the two ends. Germline V gene lookup returns CDR1 SGHVS and CDR2 FQNEAQ. In nucleotides, the CDR3 is TGTGCCAGCAGCCCCTACAAGTTGGACAGTTACACCGGGGAGCTGTTTTTT. Protein: CASSPYKLDSYTGELFF.

This rearrangement joins TRBV5-4 to TRBJ2-1, with 12 bases fitting TRBD2. The CDR3 runs 17 residues. Germline values: CDR1 SGHNT, CDR2 YYREEE (reference sequence). Unmatched junction bases numbered 5, after V lost 4 bases and J lost 0 bases. CDR3 residues: CASSPRTSGISYNEQFF. CDR3 nucleotide sequence: TGTGCCAGCAGCCCAAGGACTAGCGGGATCTCCTACAATGAGCAGTTCTTC.

The gene calls are TRBV19 and TRBJ1-4; maybe TRBD1 (6 bases). The CDR3 totals 14 residues. Germline assignment: CDR1 LNHDA and CDR2 SQIVND (reference sequence). V lost 9 bases and J 0 bases, leaving 11 bases between the germline ends. CDR3 DNA sequence: TGTGCCAGCTCCGGGACAACAACTAATGAAAAACTGTTTTTT. It is translated as CASSGTTTNEKLFF.

The chain carries TRBV7-9 and TRBJ2-3; 9 nucleotides line up with TRBD2. The CDR3 sequence is 15 residues long. V lost 3 bases to trimming and J lost 5 bases; unmatched junction nucleotides: 6. The germline CDR1 and CDR2 sequences are SEHNR and FQNEAQ (reference sequence). CDR3 protein: CASSFYSGSGDTQYF. The CDR3 bases are TGTGCCAGCAGCTTTTATAGCGGGAGTGGAGATACGCAGTATTTT.

The chain couples TRBV2 to TRBJ1-2, with 9 bases that match TRBD1. Germline loops: CDR1 SNHLY, CDR2 FYNNEI. V shed 9 bases, J shed 6 bases, and the junction held 11 bases outside the gene matches. This CDR3 contains 14 residues. Here the CDR3 DNA reads TGTGCCAGGCCCGGGACAGGGAACTTCGATGGCTACACCTTC. Translating it yields CARPGTGNFDGYTF.

This clone was observed once. The gene calls are TRBV7-9 and TRBJ2-7; 13 nucleotides agree with TRBD2. V lost 5 bases and J lost 6; bases outside the gene matches: 10. The germline V gene has CDR1 SEHNR and CDR2 FQNEAQ (reference sequence). The CDR3 has 16 amino acids. The CDR3 DNA reads TGTGCCAGCAGCAGACTAGCGGGAGGAGGGGATAGCGAGCAGTACTTC. Translation: CASSRLAGGGDSEQYF.

CDR3 nucleotide sequence: TGTGCCAGCAGTGAATCCTGGAGAGATACGCAGTATTTT. Translating gives CASSESWRDTQYF. The V call is TRBV25-1, the J call TRBJ2-3, with D unclear. The CDR3 is 13 residues long. The ends were cut back, 1 base at V and 5 bases at J, with 7 bases in the middle. The germline V gene encodes CDR1 MGHDK and CDR2 SYGVNS.

Only one count was recorded for this clone. V gene TRBV5-1 combines with J gene TRBJ2-3, with 11 bases matching TRBD2. This CDR3 spans 14 amino acids. Germline CDR1 reads SGHRS; CDR2 reads YFSETQ. V shed 4 bases and J 5 bases; nucleotides not matched to a gene: 3. The CDR3 bases are TGCGCCAGCAGCGCCGGGACTAGCGGAGATACGCAGTATTTT. It encodes CASSAGTSGDTQYF.

The V call is TRBV30, the J call TRBJ2-2, with a tentative D call TRBD1 (6 bases). The CDR3 totals 14 residues. Germline loops: CDR1 GTSNPN, CDR2 SVGIG (reference sequence). V was shortened by 2 bases and J by 10 bases, with 17 bases between the two germline ends. CDR3 residues: CAWSRGHTTTELFF. DNA for the CDR3: TGTGCCTGGAGTCGGGGACACACGACAACGGAGCTGTTTTTT.

Here the CDR3 DNA reads TGCGCCAGCAGCTTGGCTGCGACAGGGGTTGAAAAACTGTTTTTT. Translated: CASSLAATGVEKLFF. The chain joins TRBV5-1 to TRBJ1-4; 8 nucleotides match TRBD1. The V segment lost 0 bases and the J segment 7 bases; nucleotides outside the gene matches: 5. The germline gives CDR1 SGHRS, CDR2 YFSETQ. The CDR3 runs to 15 residues.